The entry below describes one T cell receptor beta chain. Only a few counts were recorded for this clonotype. There is no known antigen for this receptor. The record has no base qualities; no much larger clone is one base away. This record comes from a study of T-cell reconstitution after alpha-beta-depleted transplantation in children listed by TCRdb under 2016. For the study in its entirety: T-cell immune reconstitution after TCRalphabeta/CD19-depleted allogeneic hematopoietic cell transplantation in children was quantitatively tracked in the study by means of TCR repertoire profiling.

The library relied on PCR. The sample was run on an Illumina HiSeq 2500. TCR libraries were prepared with molecular barcoding, using unique molecular identifiers to normalize TCRbeta repertoire quantification. Clones were called with MiXCR by TCRdb after fastp trimmed the public reads at Q25, and only in-frame beta chains were retained. Rows matching on CDR3 protein sequence are summarized as one entry with the most common DNA and genes. The sample contains around 960,000 distinct CDR3 sequences, under 30% of them found a single time. Of the sample, 28% falls within the top ten clones. Beyond this particular receptor, the publication reports: The frequencies of hyperexpanded clones fell over the following months, and after one year, T-cell counts and TCRbeta diversity were mostly attributed to newly produced T cells. In some patients, the high TCRbeta diversity seen at day 60 was put down to recipient T cells and intrathymic progenitors that had survived conditioning. Apparently early alphabetaT-cell count recovery about two months after transplant reportedly relied on only several hundred rapidly expanded clones derived from non-depleted graft cells.

V is trimmed back by 4 bases and J by 7 bases, and the junction contains 16 bases that no gene match accounts for. The germline V gene supplies CDR1 SQVTM and CDR2 ANQGSEA. The CDR3 covers 17 residues, taking in both the cysteine and the phenylalanine. CDR3 DNA only is kept here, 51 bases in frame from base 1. The treatment or condition tag for this specimen amounts to: allogeneic hematopoietic cell transplantation with graft depleted of TCRalphabeta T cells and CD19 B cells. The children who served as transplant recipients had been given grafts of TCRalphabeta/CD19-depleted allogeneic hematopoietic cells.

The sample was PBMCs, mostly from graft donor cells, taken 360 days after TCRalphabeta/CD19-depleted stem cell transplant. In this chain, TRBV29-1 is recombined with TRBJ2-7; 13 middle bases align to TRBD2. The TCR originated in a boy under two years old who had a stem cell transplant for SCID, so the T cells may come from the graft donor. CDR3 region: CSVGQLLTSGGPGEQYF. The base sequence is TGCAGCGTTGGCCAACTCCTGACTAGCGGGGGGCCGGGTGAGCAGTACTTC.